This T cell receptor beta chain was identified during a study of technical replicates of blood from several donors. The CDR3 sequence is 19 residues long. Germline loops: CDR1 SGHNT, CDR2 YENEEA. The V gene end was trimmed by 0 bases and the J gene end by 0 bases; junction bases not matched to a gene: 8. Clones were read by immunoSEQ multiplex PCR, and TCRdb kept only the in-frame ones, dropping some. The sample lists more than 70,000 clones, nearly 98% occurring once. The sequenced sample consisted of T cells isolated from PBMCs. The TCR sequence derives from a human donor in good health. The genes are TRBV11-3 and TRBJ1-6, with TRBD1 matching 7 bases. The CDR3 is CASSLDLTGLSSYNSPLHF. CDR3 bases: TGTGCCAGCAGCTTAGATCTGACAGGGCTCAGCTCCTATAATTCACCCCTCCACTTT. The whole variable domain, filled in from reference TRBV11-3 and TRBJ1-6, reads EAGVVQSPRYKIIEKKQPVAFWCNPISGHNTLYWYLQNLGQGPELLIRYENEEAVDDSQLPKDRFSAERLKGVDSTLKIQPAELGDSAVYLCASSLDLTGLSSYNSPLHFGNGTRLTVT.